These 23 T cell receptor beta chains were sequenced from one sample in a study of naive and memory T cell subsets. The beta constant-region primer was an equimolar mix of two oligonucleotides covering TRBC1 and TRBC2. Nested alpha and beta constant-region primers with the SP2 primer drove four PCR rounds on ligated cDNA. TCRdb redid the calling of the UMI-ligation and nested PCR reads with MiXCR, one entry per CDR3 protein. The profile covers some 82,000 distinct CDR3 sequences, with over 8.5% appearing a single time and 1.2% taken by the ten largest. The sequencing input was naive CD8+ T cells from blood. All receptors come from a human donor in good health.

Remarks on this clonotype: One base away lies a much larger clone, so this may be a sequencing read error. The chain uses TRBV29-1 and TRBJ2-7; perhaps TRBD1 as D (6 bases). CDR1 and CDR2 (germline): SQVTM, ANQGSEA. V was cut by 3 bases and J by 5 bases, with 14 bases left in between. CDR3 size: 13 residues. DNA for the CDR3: TGCAGCGTTGAGGGGCAGGGGACCAACGAGCAGTACTTC. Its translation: CSVEGQGTNEQYF.

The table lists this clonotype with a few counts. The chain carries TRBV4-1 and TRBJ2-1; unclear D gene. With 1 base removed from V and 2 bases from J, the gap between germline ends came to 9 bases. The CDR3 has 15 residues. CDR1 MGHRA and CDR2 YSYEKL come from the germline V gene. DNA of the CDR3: TGCGCCAGCAGCCAAGTTTGGGCGGCCTACAATGAGCAGTTCTTC. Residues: CASSQVWAAYNEQFF.

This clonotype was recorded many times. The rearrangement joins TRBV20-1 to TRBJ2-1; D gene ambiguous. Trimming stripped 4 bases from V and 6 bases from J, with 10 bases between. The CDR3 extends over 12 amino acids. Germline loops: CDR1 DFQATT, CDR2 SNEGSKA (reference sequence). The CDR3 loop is CSATSSINEQFF. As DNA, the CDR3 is TGCAGTGCTACCTCCTCTATCAATGAGCAGTTCTTC.

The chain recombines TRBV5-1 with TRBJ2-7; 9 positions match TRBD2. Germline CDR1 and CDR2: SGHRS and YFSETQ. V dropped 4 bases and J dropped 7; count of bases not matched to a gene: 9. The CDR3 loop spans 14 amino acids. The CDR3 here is CASSPRGGREEQYF. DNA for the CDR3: TGCGCCAGCAGCCCGCGGGGGGGCCGGGAGGAGCAGTACTTC.

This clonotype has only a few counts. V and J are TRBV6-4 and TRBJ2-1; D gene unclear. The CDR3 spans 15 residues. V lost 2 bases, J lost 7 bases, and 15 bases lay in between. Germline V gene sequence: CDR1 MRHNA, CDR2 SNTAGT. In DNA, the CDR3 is TGTGCCAGCAGTGACGAGTCAGGCCCGTGGAATGAGCAGTTCTTC. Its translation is CASSDESGPWNEQFF.

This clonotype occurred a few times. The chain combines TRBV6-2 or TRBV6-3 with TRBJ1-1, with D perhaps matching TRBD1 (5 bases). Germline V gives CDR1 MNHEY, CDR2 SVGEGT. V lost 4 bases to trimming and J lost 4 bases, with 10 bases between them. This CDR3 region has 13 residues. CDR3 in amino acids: CASSSGSGTEAFF. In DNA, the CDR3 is TGTGCCAGCAGTTCAGGGAGCGGCACTGAAGCTTTCTTT.

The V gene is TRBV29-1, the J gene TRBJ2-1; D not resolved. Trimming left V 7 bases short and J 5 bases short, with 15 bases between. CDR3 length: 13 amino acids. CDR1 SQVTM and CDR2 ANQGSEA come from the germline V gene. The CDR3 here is CSAELASHNEQFF. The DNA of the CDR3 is TGCAGCGCCGAACTTGCCTCACACAATGAGCAGTTCTTC.

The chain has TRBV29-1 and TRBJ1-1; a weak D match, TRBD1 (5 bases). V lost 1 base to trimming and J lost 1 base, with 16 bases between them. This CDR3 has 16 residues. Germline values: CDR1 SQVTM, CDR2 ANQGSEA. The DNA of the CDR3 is TGCAGCGTTGAAGTTCCCAGGGAACTACGGAACACTGAAGCTTTCTTT. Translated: CSVEVPRELRNTEAFF.

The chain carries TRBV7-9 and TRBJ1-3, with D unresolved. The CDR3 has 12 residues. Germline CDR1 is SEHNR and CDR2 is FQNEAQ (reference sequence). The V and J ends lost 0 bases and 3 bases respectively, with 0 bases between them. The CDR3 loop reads CASSLAGNTIYF. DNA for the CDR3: TGTGCCAGCAGCTTAGCTGGAAACACCATATATTTT.

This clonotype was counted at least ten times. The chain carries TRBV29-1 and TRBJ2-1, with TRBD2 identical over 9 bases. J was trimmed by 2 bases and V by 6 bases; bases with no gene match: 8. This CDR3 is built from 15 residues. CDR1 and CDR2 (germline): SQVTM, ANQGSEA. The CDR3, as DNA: TGCAGCGTGCCCTTCGCGGGAGGGCCCTACAATGAGCAGTTCTTC. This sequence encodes CSVPFAGGPYNEQFF.

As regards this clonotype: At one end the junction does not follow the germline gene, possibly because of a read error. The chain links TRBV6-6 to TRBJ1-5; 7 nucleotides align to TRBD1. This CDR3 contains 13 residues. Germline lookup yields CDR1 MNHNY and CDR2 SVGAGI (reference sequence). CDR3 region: CAGSDRAYQPQHF. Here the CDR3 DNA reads TGTGCCGGCAGTGACAGGGCTTATCAGCCCCAGCATTTT.

This CDR3 reads CASSPRDSVFTDTQYF. The CDR3 DNA is TGTGCCAGCAGTCCCCGGGACTCAGTTTTCACAGATACGCAGTATTTT. V is TRBV6-5 and J is TRBJ2-3; the D gene is possibly TRBD2 (6 bases). CDR3 length: 16 residues. Germline CDR1 reads MNHEY; CDR2 reads SVGAGI. Trimming cost V 5 bases and J 2 bases, with 17 bases left between them.

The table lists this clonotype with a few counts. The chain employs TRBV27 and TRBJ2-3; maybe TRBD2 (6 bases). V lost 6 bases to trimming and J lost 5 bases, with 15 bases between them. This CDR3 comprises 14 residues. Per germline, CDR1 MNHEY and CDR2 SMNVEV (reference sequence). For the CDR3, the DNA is TGTGCCAGCAGCCTCGTGGGGCGGGGAGATACGCAGTATTTT. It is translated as CASSLVGRGDTQYF.

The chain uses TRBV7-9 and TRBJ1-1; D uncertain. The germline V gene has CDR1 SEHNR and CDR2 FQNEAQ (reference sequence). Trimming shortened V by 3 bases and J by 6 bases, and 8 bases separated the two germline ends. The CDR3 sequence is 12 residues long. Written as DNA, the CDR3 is TGTGCCAGCAGCTTGGGAGACCCTGAAGCTTTCTTT. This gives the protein CASSLGDPEAFF.

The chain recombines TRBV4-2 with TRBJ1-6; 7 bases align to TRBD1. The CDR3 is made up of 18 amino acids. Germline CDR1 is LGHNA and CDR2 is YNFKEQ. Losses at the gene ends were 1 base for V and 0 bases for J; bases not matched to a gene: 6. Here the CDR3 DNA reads TGTGCCAGCAGCCAAGCTCCGGGACAGAGCTCCTATAATTCACCCCTCCACTTT. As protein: CASSQAPGQSSYNSPLHF.

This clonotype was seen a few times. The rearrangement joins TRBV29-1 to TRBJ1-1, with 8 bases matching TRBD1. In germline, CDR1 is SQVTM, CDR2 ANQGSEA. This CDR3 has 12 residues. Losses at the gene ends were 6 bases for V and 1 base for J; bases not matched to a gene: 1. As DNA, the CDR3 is TGCAGCGTGGACAGGGCGAACACTGAAGCTTTCTTT. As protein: CSVDRANTEAFF.

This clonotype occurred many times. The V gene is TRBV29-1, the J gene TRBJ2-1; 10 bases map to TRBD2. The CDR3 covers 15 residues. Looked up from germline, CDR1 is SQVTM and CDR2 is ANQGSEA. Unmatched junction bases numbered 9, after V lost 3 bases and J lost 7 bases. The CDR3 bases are TGCAGCGTTGAGCCAGCGGGAGGGCCGGGTAATGAGCAGTTCTTC. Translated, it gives CSVEPAGGPGNEQFF.

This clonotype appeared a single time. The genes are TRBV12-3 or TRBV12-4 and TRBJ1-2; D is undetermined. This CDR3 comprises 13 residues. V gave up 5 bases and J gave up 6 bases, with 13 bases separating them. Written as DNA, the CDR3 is TGTGCCAGCAGTCGACCGGGAGAGGATGGCTACACCTTC. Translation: CASSRPGEDGYTF.

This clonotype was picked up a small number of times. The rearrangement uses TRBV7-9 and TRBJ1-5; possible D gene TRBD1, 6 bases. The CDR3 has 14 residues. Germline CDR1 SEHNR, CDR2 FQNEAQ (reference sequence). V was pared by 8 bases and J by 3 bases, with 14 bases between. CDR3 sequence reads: CASQGGQLNQPQHF. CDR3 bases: TGTGCCAGCCAGGGAGGACAGCTCAATCAGCCCCAGCATTTT. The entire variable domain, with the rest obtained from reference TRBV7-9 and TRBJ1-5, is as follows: DTGVSQNPRHKITKRGQNVTFRCDPISEHNRLYWYRQTLGQGPEFLTYFQNEAQLEKSRLLSDRFSAERPKGSFSTLEIQRTEQGDSAMYLCASQGGQLNQPQHFGDGTRLSIL.

The CDR3 protein is CSVYGSNTGELFF. For the CDR3, the DNA is TGCAGCGTTTACGGTTCGAACACCGGGGAGCTGTTTTTT. The chain employs TRBV29-1 and TRBJ2-2; no definite D call. Germline CDR1 SQVTM, CDR2 ANQGSEA. The CDR3 covers 13 residues. Trimming took 5 bases from V and 0 from J, leaving 7 bases between them.

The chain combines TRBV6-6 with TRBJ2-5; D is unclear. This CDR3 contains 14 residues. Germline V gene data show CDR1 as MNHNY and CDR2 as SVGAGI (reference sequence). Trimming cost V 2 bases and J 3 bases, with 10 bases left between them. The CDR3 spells CASSYREPEETQYF. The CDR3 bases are TGTGCCAGCAGTTACCGAGAACCCGAAGAGACCCAGTACTTC.

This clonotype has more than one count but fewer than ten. CDR3 sequence (DNA): TGTGCCAGCAGCTTAGCGACCGGGGAGCTGTTTTTT. Its protein is CASSLATGELFF. The chain joins TRBV7-6 to TRBJ2-2, with D unclear. The CDR3 runs to 12 residues. Germline values: CDR1 SGHVS, CDR2 FNYEAQ. Trimming removed 0 bases at V and 5 bases at J, with 1 base between.

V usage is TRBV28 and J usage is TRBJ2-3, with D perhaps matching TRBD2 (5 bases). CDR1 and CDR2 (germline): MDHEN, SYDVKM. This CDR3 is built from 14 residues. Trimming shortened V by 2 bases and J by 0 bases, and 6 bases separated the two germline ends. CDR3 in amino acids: CASSLQRSTDTQYF. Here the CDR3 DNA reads TGTGCCAGCAGTTTACAGCGGAGCACAGATACGCAGTATTTT. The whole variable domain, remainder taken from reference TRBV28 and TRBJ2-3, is DVKVTQSSRYLVKRTGEKVFLECVQDMDHENMFWYRQDPGLGLRLIYFSYDVKMKEKGDIPEGYSVSREKKERFSLILESASTNQTSMYLCASSLQRSTDTQYFGPGTRLTVL.